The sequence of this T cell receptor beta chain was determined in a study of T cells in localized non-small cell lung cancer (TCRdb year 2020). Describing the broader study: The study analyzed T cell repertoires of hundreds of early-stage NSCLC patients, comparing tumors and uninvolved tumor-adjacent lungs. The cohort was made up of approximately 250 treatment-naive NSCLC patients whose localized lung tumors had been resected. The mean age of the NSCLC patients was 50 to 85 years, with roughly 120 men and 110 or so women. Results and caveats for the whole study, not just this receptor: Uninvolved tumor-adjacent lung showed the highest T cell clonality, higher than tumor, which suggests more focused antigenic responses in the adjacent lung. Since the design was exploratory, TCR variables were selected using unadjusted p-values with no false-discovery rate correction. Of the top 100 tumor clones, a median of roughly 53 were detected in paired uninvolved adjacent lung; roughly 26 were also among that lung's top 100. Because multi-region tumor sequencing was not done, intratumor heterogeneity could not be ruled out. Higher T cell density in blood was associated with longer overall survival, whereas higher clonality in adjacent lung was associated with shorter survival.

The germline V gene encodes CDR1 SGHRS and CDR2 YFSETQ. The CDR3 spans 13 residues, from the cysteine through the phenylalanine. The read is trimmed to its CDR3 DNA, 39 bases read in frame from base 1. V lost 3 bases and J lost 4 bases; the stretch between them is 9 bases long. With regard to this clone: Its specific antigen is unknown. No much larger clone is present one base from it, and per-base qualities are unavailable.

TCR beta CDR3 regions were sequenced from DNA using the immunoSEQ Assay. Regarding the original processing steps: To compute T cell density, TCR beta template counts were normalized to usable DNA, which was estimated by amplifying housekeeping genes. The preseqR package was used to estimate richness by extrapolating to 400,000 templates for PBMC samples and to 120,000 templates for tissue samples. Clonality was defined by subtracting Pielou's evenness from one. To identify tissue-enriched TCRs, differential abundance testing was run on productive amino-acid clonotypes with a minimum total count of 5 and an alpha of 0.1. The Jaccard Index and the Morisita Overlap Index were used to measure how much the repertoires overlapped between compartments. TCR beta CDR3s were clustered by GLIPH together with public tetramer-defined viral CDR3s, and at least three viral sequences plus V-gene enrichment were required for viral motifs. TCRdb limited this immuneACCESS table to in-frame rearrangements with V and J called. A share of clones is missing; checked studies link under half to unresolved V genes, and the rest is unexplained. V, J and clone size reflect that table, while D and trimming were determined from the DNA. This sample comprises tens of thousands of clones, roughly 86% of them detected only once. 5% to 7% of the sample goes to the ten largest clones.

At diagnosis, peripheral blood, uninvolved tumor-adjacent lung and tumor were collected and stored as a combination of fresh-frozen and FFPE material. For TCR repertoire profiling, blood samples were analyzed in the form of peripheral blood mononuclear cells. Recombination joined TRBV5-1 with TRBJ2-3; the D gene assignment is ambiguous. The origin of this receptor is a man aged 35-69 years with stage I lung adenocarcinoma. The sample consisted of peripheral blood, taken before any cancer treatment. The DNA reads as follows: TGCGCCAGCAGCTCGGAGTGGGCAGATACGCAGTATTTT. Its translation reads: CASSSEWADTQYF. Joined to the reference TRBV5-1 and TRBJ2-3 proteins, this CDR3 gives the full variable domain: KAGVTQTPRYLIKTRGQQVTLSCSPISGHRSVSWYQQTPGQGLQFLFEYFSETQRNKGNFPGRFSGRQFSNSRSEMNVSTLELGDSALYLCASSSEWADTQYFGPGTRLTVL.